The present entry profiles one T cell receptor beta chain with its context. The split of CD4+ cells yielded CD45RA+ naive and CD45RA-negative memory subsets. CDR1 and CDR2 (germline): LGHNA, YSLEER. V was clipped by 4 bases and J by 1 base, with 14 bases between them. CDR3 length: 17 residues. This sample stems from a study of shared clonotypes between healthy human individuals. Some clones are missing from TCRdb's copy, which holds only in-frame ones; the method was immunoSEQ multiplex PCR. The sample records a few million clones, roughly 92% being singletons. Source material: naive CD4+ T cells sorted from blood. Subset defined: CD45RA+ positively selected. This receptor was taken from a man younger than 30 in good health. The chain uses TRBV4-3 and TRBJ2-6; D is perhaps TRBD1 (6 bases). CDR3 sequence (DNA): TGCGCCAGCAGCCGACAGGTCATCAGGTCTGGGGCCAACGTCCTGACTTTC. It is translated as CASSRQVIRSGANVLTF.